A single sample gave rise to the 12 T cell receptor beta chains below, sequenced in a study of cytomegalovirus exposure and HLA in healthy donors. PCR amplification relied on 60 Vbeta primers (plus 13 Jbeta primers). The assay was immunoSEQ multiplex PCR, and TCRdb's table has in-frame clones only and misses some. Found here are approximately 82,000 clones, approximately 60% of them singletons; the top ten hold over 5%. What was sequenced was PBMCs. The receptors here all came from a woman in her twenties or thirties in good health and CMV-seropositive.

V usage is TRBV5-1 and J usage is TRBJ1-4, with a possible D match to TRBD1 (6 bases). V was clipped by 4 bases and J by 10 bases, with 20 bases between them. The CDR3 runs to 15 residues. Looked up from germline, CDR1 is SGHRS and CDR2 is YFSETQ. Here the CDR3 reads CASSEDRPGDGKLFF. The DNA of the CDR3 is TGCGCCAGCAGCGAGGACAGACCAGGGGATGGAAAACTGTTTTTT. The variable domain in full, with the rest retrieved from reference TRBV5-1 and TRBJ1-4, is KAGVTQTPRYLIKTRGQQVTLSCSPISGHRSVSWYQQTPGQGLQFLFEYFSETQRNKGNFPGRFSGRQFSNSRSEMNVSTLELGDSALYLCASSEDRPGDGKLFFGSGTQLSVL.

V usage is TRBV29-1 and J usage is TRBJ2-1; D is possibly TRBD1 (5 bases). CDR1 and CDR2 from the germline V gene are SQVTM and ANQGSEA. Trimming stripped 8 bases from V and 0 bases from J, with 14 bases between. The CDR3 contains 14 residues. The CDR3 nucleotides are TGCAGCACAGCTTCGCAGGGCTCCTACAATGAGCAGTTCTTC. Its protein product is CSTASQGSYNEQFF.

Only a few counts were recorded for this clone. V usage is TRBV7-8 and J usage is TRBJ1-4, with D perhaps TRBD1 (6 bases). This CDR3 contains 15 residues. V gave up 5 bases and J gave up 4 bases, with 14 bases separating them. CDR1 is SGHVS and CDR2 is FQNEAQ in the germline V gene. This chain's CDR3 is CASSPRGHLNEKLFF. CDR3 in DNA: TGTGCCAGCAGCCCCCGGGGACACCTTAATGAAAAACTGTTTTTT.

A note on this clone: This CDR3 is also generated by other DNA sequences in the sample. The CDR3, as DNA: TGTGCCAGCGAGAAAGCCACGGGTAGCTCCTACGAGCAGTACTTC. Its protein is CASEKATGSSYEQYF. This rearrangement joins TRBV6-1 to TRBJ2-7; the D is unclear. The V end lost 8 bases, the J end lost 0 bases, and 17 bases lay between the germline ends. The length of the CDR3 is 15 residues. CDR1 MNHNS and CDR2 SASEGT come from the germline V gene.

The CDR3 spells CASRVGVPGYEQYF. Here the CDR3 DNA reads TGTGCCAGCAGGGTCGGGGTACCGGGCTACGAGCAGTACTTC. The chain joins TRBV27 to TRBJ2-5; tentative D call: TRBD2 (5 bases). The J call is doubtful: the DNA matches TRBJ2-7 better. The CDR3 contains 14 residues. Looked up from germline, CDR1 is MNHEY and CDR2 is SMNVEV (reference sequence).

The genes are TRBV2 and TRBJ1-3, with D tentatively TRBD1 (5 bases). Germline V gene data show CDR1 as SNHLY and CDR2 as FYNNEI. The CDR3 consists of 12 residues. Trimming took off 9 bases at V and 1 base at J, with 7 bases between the two ends. The CDR3 nucleotides are TGTGCCAGGGGGCTTTCTGGAAACACCATATATTTT. Its translation is CARGLSGNTIYF.

This clone is labeled as medium-sized. This rearrangement joins TRBV6-6 to TRBJ1-1; 7 bases align to TRBD1. V dropped 3 bases and J dropped 1; count of bases not matched to a gene: 8. The length of the CDR3 is 16 residues. Per the germline V gene, CDR1 is MNHNY and CDR2 is SVGAGI (reference sequence). CDR3 bases: TGTGCCAGCAGTTATTCTAGGGGGCCCAAGAACACTGAAGCTTTCTTT. Its translation: CASSYSRGPKNTEAFF.

This clone was recorded a few times. The V and J genes are TRBV10-3 and TRBJ1-1; possibly TRBD1 for D (5 bases). The CDR3 sequence is 16 residues long. V gave up 4 bases and J gave up 1 base, with 16 bases separating them. From germline, CDR1 is ENHRY and CDR2 SYGVKD. This CDR3 reads CAISAGVSGRNTEAFF. In nucleotides, the CDR3 is TGTGCCATCAGTGCGGGGGTATCGGGCAGGAACACTGAAGCTTTCTTT.

V is TRBV5-1 and J is TRBJ1-2; 7 bases agree with TRBD1. The ends lost 3 bases at V and 5 bases at J; junction bases unmatched: 7. This CDR3 region has 14 residues. Per the germline V gene, CDR1 is SGHRS and CDR2 is YFSETQ. In DNA form, the CDR3 reads TGCGCCAGCAGCTCGACAGGGACTTCTTATGGCTACACCTTC. It specifies CASSSTGTSYGYTF.

The chain joins TRBV6-6 to TRBJ2-6; TRBD1 matches at 7 bases. This CDR3 contains 15 residues. The V gene's germline CDR1 is MNHNY and CDR2 SVGAGI (reference sequence). V shed 7 bases and J 2 bases; nucleotides not matched to a gene: 5. The CDR3 sequence: CASTPTGAGANVLTF. The CDR3 bases are TGTGCCAGCACCCCCACAGGGGCTGGGGCCAACGTCCTGACTTTC.

This clone was counted only a few times. J is TRBJ1-2 and V is TRBV2; D is possibly TRBD1 (6 bases). CDR1 and CDR2 from the germline V gene are SNHLY and FYNNEI. The CDR3 has 14 amino acids. The V end lost 3 bases, the J end lost 7 bases, and 15 bases lay between the germline ends. CDR3 coding DNA: TGTGCCAGCAGTGATTCTATAACAGGGAGTGGCTACACCTTC. It encodes CASSDSITGSGYTF.

This chain joins TRBV5-1 and TRBJ1-4; no clear D. This CDR3 is built from 15 residues. Per germline, CDR1 SGHRS and CDR2 YFSETQ. Between the trimmed V and J ends, which lost 0 bases and 2 bases, there was a span of 8 bases. CDR3: CASSLEAATNEKLFF. The CDR3, as DNA: TGCGCCAGCAGCTTGGAGGCGGCGACTAATGAAAAACTGTTTTTT.